This T cell receptor (beta chain) was obtained from a study of OX40 agonist ivuxolimab in advanced cancers. At the level of the whole study: Ivuxolimab was an agonistic, fully human IgG2 monoclonal antibody directed against OX40 (CD134), a costimulatory receptor. Peripheral TCRbeta sequencing was intended to test whether TCR sequence diversity was altered and clonal T-cell expansion was caused by ivuxolimab. Intravenous ivuxolimab was administered to patients every 2 weeks at six dose levels: 0.01, 0.1, 0.3, 1.5, 3 and 10 mg/kg. In the dose-escalation cohort, 82.7% of patients were male, and the mean age was 60 years with a range of roughly 23 to 79. The paper reports the monotherapy dose-escalation portion (N of about 50 patients) of the phase I ivuxolimab trial. Prior anti-PD-1, anti-PD-L1 or anti-CTLA-4 therapy was permitted, and approximately 40% of dose-escalation patients had received checkpoint inhibitors. Of the approximately 50 dose-escalation patients, hepatocellular carcinoma was present in approximately 20, melanoma in approximately 15, renal cell carcinoma in 9 and head and neck cancer in 9. Three dose-escalation patients achieved partial responses, one with hepatocellular carcinoma and two with cutaneous melanoma. What the authors observed across the whole study: Antigen specificity was not determined for the clonally expanded peripheral T cells. At doses of 0.1 to 3.0 mg/kg, clonal expansion of both CD4+ and CD8+ T cells in blood was seen between baseline and week 6. On average, CD8+ T cells showed more expanded clones than CD4+ T cells after ivuxolimab. Low levels of normalized T-cell clonal expansion were also seen in some patients who did not respond. Partial responders in the 0.1-3.0 mg/kg groups had among the lowest normalized peripheral clonal expansion, especially among CD8+ T cells.

The trial excluded patients who had a history of autoimmune disease or were on systemic immunosuppression. Peripheral blood for TCR sequencing was drawn from every dose cohort at baseline, at cycle 4 day 1 and at cycle 7 day 1. Samples came from an open-label, multicenter, first-in-human phase I dose-escalation trial of ivuxolimab. The trial enrolled adults with locally advanced or metastatic head and neck squamous cell, hepatocellular, melanoma or renal cell carcinoma. Before TCR sequencing, CD4+ T cells and CD8+ T cells from peripheral blood were sorted into separate populations. As regards this clone: What antigen it recognizes has not been identified. Per-base qualities were not stored, and no clone one base away is much larger.

Trimming removed 3 bases from V and 1 base from J; the gene matches leave 1 base unexplained. CDR1 and CDR2 are read off the germline V gene (reference sequence) as SGHKS and YYEKEE. The CDR3 runs 15 amino acids, cysteine and phenylalanine included. Only the CDR3 region is kept as DNA, spanning 45 bases read in frame from base 1. Genomic DNA was extracted from sorted cells for sequencing of the TCRbeta CDR3 region. The immunoSEQ Assay was used for sequencing of TCRbeta CDR3 regions. TCRdb took over this immuneACCESS table, retaining in-frame rearrangements with V and J assigned. Such tables are incomplete; in checked studies, under half of the missing clones stem from an unresolved V gene, and the remainder is unexplained. The sample contains 70,000 or so clones, about nine tenths of them found a single time. About 0.29% of the sample comes from the top ten.

The receptor chain draws on TRBV5-5 and TRBJ2-5; 12 bases in the middle match TRBD2. The sequence came from an adult with an advanced solid tumor such as melanoma, head and neck, liver or kidney cancer. Sequencing was performed on CD4+ or CD8+ T cells sorted from blood, taken in a trial of the OX40 agonist ivuxolimab. The CDR3 in this case is CASSSLAGGQETQYF. The DNA reads as follows: TGTGCCAGCAGCTCACTAGCGGGAGGCCAAGAGACCCAGTACTTC.